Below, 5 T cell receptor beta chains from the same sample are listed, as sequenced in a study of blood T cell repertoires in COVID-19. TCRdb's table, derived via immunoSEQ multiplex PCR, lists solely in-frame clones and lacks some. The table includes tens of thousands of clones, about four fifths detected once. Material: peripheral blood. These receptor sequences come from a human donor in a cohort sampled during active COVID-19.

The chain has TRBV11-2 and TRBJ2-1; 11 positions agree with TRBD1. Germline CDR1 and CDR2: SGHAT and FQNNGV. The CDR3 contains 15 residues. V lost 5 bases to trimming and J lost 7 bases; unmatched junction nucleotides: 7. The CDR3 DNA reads TGTGCCAGCAGCCAAACGGGACAGGGGGTTAATGAGCAGTTCTTC. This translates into CASSQTGQGVNEQFF.

CDR3 nucleotide sequence: TGTGCTAGTGGTTTGACCCTCCAGGGGAATGTAGAAAAACTGTTTTTT. As protein: CASGLTLQGNVEKLFF. This chain joins TRBV12-5 and TRBJ1-4; D possibly corresponds to TRBD1 (6 bases). This CDR3 has 16 amino acids. V shed 2 bases and J shed 8 bases, with 18 bases lying between them. Germline lookup yields CDR1 LGHNT and CDR2 FRNRAP.

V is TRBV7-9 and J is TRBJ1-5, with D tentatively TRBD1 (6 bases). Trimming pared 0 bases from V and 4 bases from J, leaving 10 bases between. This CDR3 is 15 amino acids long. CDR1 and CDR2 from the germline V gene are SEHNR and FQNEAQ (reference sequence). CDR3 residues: CASSLASGANQPQHF. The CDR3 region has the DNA TGTGCCAGCAGCTTAGCGTCAGGGGCAAATCAGCCCCAGCATTTT.

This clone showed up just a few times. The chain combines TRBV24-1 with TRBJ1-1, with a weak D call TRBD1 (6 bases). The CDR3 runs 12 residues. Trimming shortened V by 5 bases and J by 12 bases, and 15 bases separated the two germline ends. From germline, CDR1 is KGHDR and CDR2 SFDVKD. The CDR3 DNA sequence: TGTGCCACCAGTGGTGGGACAATGGAGTCTTTCTTT. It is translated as CATSGGTMESFF.

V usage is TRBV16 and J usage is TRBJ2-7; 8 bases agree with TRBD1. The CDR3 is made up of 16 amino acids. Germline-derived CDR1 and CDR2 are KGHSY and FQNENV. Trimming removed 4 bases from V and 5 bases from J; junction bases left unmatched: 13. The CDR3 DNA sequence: TGTGCCAGCAGCCTCCTCCTGGGGACAGGTGCTCACGAGCAGTACTTC. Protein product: CASSLLLGTGAHEQYF.